This T cell receptor beta chain appears in the sequencing data of a study of T cell responses to AZD1222 COVID-19 vaccine. Sequencing used immunoSEQ multiplex PCR; TCRdb keeps in-frame clones, though not all of them. The sample yields 200,000 or so clones, 93% seen once. CDR3 size: 14 residues. Looked up from germline, CDR1 is MNHNS and CDR2 is SASEGT. The ends were cut back, 2 bases at V and 2 bases at J, with 10 bases in the middle. The sequence was collected from an adult who received the AZD1222 COVID-19 vaccine. The sequencing used peripheral blood, collected 28 days after the second AZD1222 dose. J is TRBJ2-7 and V is TRBV6-1, with D uncertain. CDR3 sequence: CASSEWSNPYEQYF. The CDR3 DNA reads TGTGCCAGCAGTGAATGGAGCAATCCCTACGAGCAGTACTTC.